This T cell receptor beta chain derives from a study of T-cell reconstitution after alpha-beta-depleted transplantation in children. Preparing the TCRbeta library involved the use of unique molecular identifiers. TCRdb ran MiXCR on the PCR reads and lists one entry per CDR3 protein. The table records around 270,000 distinct CDR3 sequences, roughly 7.8% of them present only once. Study findings and constraints: Several hundred expanded graft clones reportedly supplied alpha-beta T cells about two months after transplant. Most T-cell counts and diversity one year after the transplant came from T cells that were newly produced. Elevated TCRbeta diversity at day 60 was traced, in some patients, to surviving recipient T cells and thymic progenitors.

V gave up 6 bases and J gave up 5 bases; unmatched junction bases: 9. Germline values: CDR1 WSHSY, CDR2 SAAADI. CDR3 length: 15 amino acids. As concerns this clonotype: The antigen is not known.

Sequences were derived from peripheral blood, sampled 360 days after TCRalphabeta/CD19-depleted stem cell transplant. This clonotype was obtained from a female patient aged 2-15 years who had a stem cell transplant for Fanconi anemia, so the T cells may come from the graft donor. This rearrangement joins TRBV10-2 to TRBJ2-3; 9 bases agree with TRBD1. The CDR3 DNA sequence: TGCGCCAGCAGCGGCGGGGACAGGGAGGAAGATACGCAGTATTTT. It translates to CASSGGDREEDTQYF.